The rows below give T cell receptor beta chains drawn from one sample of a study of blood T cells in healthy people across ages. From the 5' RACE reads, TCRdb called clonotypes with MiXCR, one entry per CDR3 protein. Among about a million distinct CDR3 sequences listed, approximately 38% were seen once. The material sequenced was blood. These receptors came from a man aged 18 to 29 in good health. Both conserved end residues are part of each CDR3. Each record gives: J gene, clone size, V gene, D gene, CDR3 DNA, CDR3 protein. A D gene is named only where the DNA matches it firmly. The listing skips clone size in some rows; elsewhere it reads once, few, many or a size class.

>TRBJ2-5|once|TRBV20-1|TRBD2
TGCAGTGCTAGAATTCGGGAATGGGACTACGCCTACAATGAGCAGTACTTC
CSARIREWDYAYNEQYF
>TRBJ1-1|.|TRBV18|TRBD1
TGTGCCAGCTCACCTTTTACAGGGGGGGCAAACACTGAAGCTTTCTTT
CASSPFTGGANTEAFF
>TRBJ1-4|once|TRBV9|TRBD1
TGTGCCAGCAGCGTAGTTTTGAGTGGGACAGGGCCTGAAAAACTGTTTTTT
CASSVVLSGTGPEKLFF
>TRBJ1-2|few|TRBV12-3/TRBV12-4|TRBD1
TGTGCCAGCAGTTTAGCGCTTTACAGGGGAAACTATGGCTACACCTTC
CASSLALYRGNYGYTF
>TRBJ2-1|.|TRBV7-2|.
TGTGCCAGCAGCCCCGTGTACAATGAGCAGTTCTTC
CASSPVYNEQFF
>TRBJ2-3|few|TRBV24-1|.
TGTGCCACCAGTGATGCAGGGGTAGCGGATAATACGCAGTATTTT
CATSDAGVADNTQYF
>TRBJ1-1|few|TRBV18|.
TGTGCCAGCTCACCACTACCAGGGGATACGAACACTGAAGCTTTCTTT
CASSPLPGDTNTEAFF
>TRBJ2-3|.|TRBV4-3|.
TGCGCCAGCAGCCAAGATAATATCACCCCGCAGTATTTT
CASSQDNITPQYF
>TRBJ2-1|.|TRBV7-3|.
TGTGCCAGCAGCCATCCGCGTGGGGGGCTCAATGATAGCTCCTACAATGAGCAGTTCTTC
CASSHPRGGLNDSSYNEQFF
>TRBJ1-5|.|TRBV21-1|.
TGTGCCAGCAGCAAATCCCCCGGGACACTCTATAGCAATCAGCCCCAGCATTTT
CASSKSPGTLYSNQPQHF
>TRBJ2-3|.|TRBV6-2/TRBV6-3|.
TGTGCCAGCAGCCAAAGGCGGGTTAGCACAGATACGCAGTATTTT
CASSQRRVSTDTQYF
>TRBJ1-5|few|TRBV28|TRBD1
TGTGCCAGCAGTTTATGGCGGGACAGGGGAGTCGATCAGCCCCAGCATTTT
CASSLWRDRGVDQPQHF
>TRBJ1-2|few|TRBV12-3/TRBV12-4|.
TGTGCCAGCTGCCGCCGGGTGGGTAGTGGCTACACCTTC
CASCRRVGSGYTF
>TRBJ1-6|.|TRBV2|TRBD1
TGTGCCAGCAGTGAAGTTCGGGACAGGGGTTCACCCCTCCACTTT
CASSEVRDRGSPLHF